A single TCR beta chain is shown here with its context. Its antigen is currently unknown. At one end the junction does not follow the germline gene, possibly because of a read error. These data come from a study of radiation and T cells in renal cell carcinoma. Study at large: Nephrectomy followed 15 Gy stereotactic body radiation by 4 weeks. The study, taken as a whole, reports: From baseline, blood top tumor clonotypes peaked at 2 weeks post-radiation. Pretreatment tumor biopsies were lacking, so baseline clonotypes are unknown.

The sample's time point: baseline pretreatment blood. Documented treatment: 15 Gy SBRT to primary tumor, nephrectomy 4 weeks later. After SBRT, blood was collected at 2 and 4 weeks, plus baseline. The protocol was immunoSEQ multiplex PCR, while the TCRdb copy is restricted to in-frame clones and leaves out a portion. The table records over 120,000 clones, 88% of them present only once. Germline lookup yields CDR1 SNHLY and CDR2 FYNNEI. The length of the CDR3 is 12 residues. This chain joins TRBV2 and TRBJ1-4, with TRBD1 matching over 7 bases. This clonotype was obtained from a woman aged 45 to 65 with renal cell carcinoma. Here the sequenced sample was blood, taken from a patient whose treatment included radiotherapy and nephrectomy. The CDR3 nucleotides read TGTGCCAGCAGTGAATTACCTCCGGGACAGCTTTTT. Translating it yields CASSELPPGQLF.